Below, one T cell receptor beta chain is given with its context. Its antigen remains unknown. Positively selected for CCR7, the CD45RO-negative cells used as naive CD8 cells excluded terminally differentiated effector memory CD45RA+ cells. The sample originates from a study of shared clonotypes between healthy human individuals. Findings and caveats of the study: It was the few donors that limited the genetic and exposure-history diversity represented. Shared clonotypes: about 5% naive CD4, under 4% naive CD8, 2.3% memory CD4, roughly 0.4% memory CD8.

The data were produced by immunoSEQ multiplex PCR, yet TCRdb's version contains in-frame clones alone and is incomplete. This sample yields nearly 2 million clones, of which roughly 95% are seen a single time; roughly 1.2% belongs to the top ten. Per the germline V gene, CDR1 is MNHEY and CDR2 is SMNVEV (reference sequence). There are 15 residues in the CDR3. J was trimmed by 3 bases and V by 6 bases; bases with no gene match: 9. The sequencing input was naive CD8+ T cells sorted from blood. This clonotype was obtained from a man in his late teens or twenties in good health. The chain employs TRBV27 and TRBJ2-7; 9 bases are a match to TRBD1. CDR3 bases: TGTGCCAGCAGCCAGACCGGGACAGGGAACTACGAGCAGTACTTC. It encodes CASSQTGTGNYEQYF.